This T cell receptor beta chain came from a study of T-cell reconstitution after alpha-beta-depleted transplantation in children. This clonotype was seen many times. Preparing the TCRbeta library involved the use of unique molecular identifiers. TCRdb passed the PCR reads through MiXCR, listing each CDR3 protein once. Of over 550,000 distinct CDR3 sequences listed, more than 9% are singletons. This CDR3 contains 15 residues. CDR1 is SGHTA and CDR2 is FQGNSA in the germline V gene. Trimming pared 2 bases from V and 2 bases from J, leaving 11 bases between. This TCR derives from a human donor who donated a stem cell graft to a child with acute myeloid leukemia. The material sequenced was PBMCs from the stem cell graft donor, taken from the stem cell graft. The chain uses TRBV7-2 and TRBJ2-3; D ambiguous. The CDR3 nucleotides are TGTGCCAGCAGCTTATACACCCAAACCACAGATACGCAGTATTTT. Its translation: CASSLYTQTTDTQYF.